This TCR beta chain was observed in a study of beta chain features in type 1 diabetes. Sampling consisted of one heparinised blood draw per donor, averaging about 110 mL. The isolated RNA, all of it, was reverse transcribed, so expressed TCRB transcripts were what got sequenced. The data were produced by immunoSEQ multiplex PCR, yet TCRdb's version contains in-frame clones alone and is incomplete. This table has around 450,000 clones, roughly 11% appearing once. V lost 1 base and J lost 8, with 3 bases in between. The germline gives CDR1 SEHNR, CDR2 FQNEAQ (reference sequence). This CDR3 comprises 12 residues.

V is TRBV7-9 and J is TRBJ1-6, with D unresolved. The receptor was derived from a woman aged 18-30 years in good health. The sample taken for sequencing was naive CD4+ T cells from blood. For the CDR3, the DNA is TGTGCCAGCAGCTTAGGGGATTCACCCCTCCACTTT. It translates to CASSLGDSPLHF.